These 19 T cell receptor beta chains originate from one sample sequenced in a study of blood T cell repertoires in COVID-19. Produced via immunoSEQ multiplex PCR; TCRdb's table is partial and in-frame only. Found here are 80,000 to 100,000 clones, around 93% of them singletons; the top ten hold about 2%. Material for sequencing was peripheral blood. These receptors all come from a human donor with active COVID-19. The donor label of this sample is uncertain.

The V and J genes are TRBV7-6 and TRBJ1-1; 9 nucleotides align to TRBD1. This CDR3 is built from 15 residues. V was clipped by 6 bases and J by 4 bases; unmatched bases: 9. Germline CDR1 is SGHVS and CDR2 is FNYEAQ. The CDR3 protein is CASRLAGTGSTEAFF. The CDR3 nucleotides are TGTGCCAGCAGGCTAGCCGGGACAGGGAGCACTGAAGCTTTCTTT.

J is TRBJ2-5 and V is TRBV4-1; D possibly corresponds to TRBD2 (5 bases). The CDR3 extends over 17 amino acids. Germline CDR1 reads MGHRA; CDR2 reads YSYEKL. The germline V and J ends were trimmed by 4 bases and 4 bases, with 22 bases remaining between them. This chain's CDR3 is CASSPIPGKKKGETQYF. DNA of the CDR3: TGCGCCAGCAGCCCCATTCCGGGGAAAAAGAAGGGAGAGACCCAGTACTTC.

The rearrangement uses TRBV3-1 (or the pseudogene TRBV3-2) and TRBJ2-7; tentatively, D is TRBD2 (6 bases). CDR1 is LGHDT, CDR2 YNNKEL, per germline (reference sequence). With 0 bases removed from V and 2 bases from J, the gap between germline ends came to 17 bases. The CDR3 runs 17 residues. This CDR3 reads CASSQDRNGGLTYEQYF. CDR3 nucleotide sequence: TGTGCCAGCAGCCAAGATAGGAACGGGGGATTAACCTACGAGCAGTACTTC.

This clone was seen a handful of times. The rearrangement links TRBV19 to TRBJ2-3; D is unclear. The CDR3 length is 13 residues. The V and J ends lost 4 bases and 3 bases respectively, with 8 bases between them. Per germline, CDR1 LNHDA and CDR2 SQIVND (reference sequence). CDR3 protein: CASSTIETDTQYF. The CDR3 DNA is TGTGCCAGTAGTACTATAGAAACAGATACGCAGTATTTT.

The chain couples TRBV6-1 to TRBJ2-7, with 7 positions matching TRBD1. The V segment lost 4 bases and the J segment 2 bases; nucleotides outside the gene matches: 11. This CDR3 has 16 residues. Germline V gene lookup returns CDR1 MNHNS and CDR2 SASEGT. The CDR3 nucleotides are TGTGCCAGCAGTGGTCATACCGGGACAGCAACCTACGAGCAGTACTTC. Amino acids: CASSGHTGTATYEQYF.

The rearrangement uses TRBV5-5 and TRBJ2-5; unclear D gene. The germline V and J ends were trimmed by 2 bases and 5 bases, with 10 bases remaining between them. This CDR3 comprises 13 residues. Germline CDR1 reads SGHKS; CDR2 reads YYEKEE (reference sequence). CDR3 residues: CASSLKPQETQYF. Written as DNA, the CDR3 is TGTGCCAGCAGCTTAAAACCGCAGGAGACCCAGTACTTC.

Here the CDR3 DNA reads TGCGCCAGCAGCCAAGTCTGGGGCAGTAGCAATCAGCCCCAGCATTTT. This codes for CASSQVWGSSNQPQHF. This chain connects TRBV4-1 to TRBJ1-5; a possible D gene is TRBD1 (5 bases). The CDR3 is 16 amino acids. The germline V and J ends were trimmed by 1 base and 0 bases, with 10 bases remaining between them. The V gene's germline CDR1 is MGHRA and CDR2 YSYEKL.

The chain links TRBV6-2 or TRBV6-3 to TRBJ2-7, with 13 bases identical to TRBD2. This CDR3 comprises 15 residues. The V gene's germline CDR1 is MNHEY and CDR2 SVGEGT. V lost 0 bases and J lost 4; bases outside the gene matches: 0. The CDR3 DNA is TGTGCCAGCAGTTACTCGACTAGCGGGGGGTACGAGCAGTACTTC. Translating gives CASSYSTSGGYEQYF.

V is TRBV7-2 and J is TRBJ2-2; D gene unclear. Trimming cost V 2 bases and J 0 bases, with 10 bases left between them. Germline CDR1 and CDR2: SGHTA and FQGNSA. The CDR3 contains 16 residues. The CDR3 loop is CASSLIGGANTGELFF. The CDR3 DNA reads as TGTGCCAGCAGCTTAATCGGCGGAGCGAACACCGGGGAGCTGTTTTTT. The whole variable domain, filled in from reference TRBV7-2 and TRBJ2-2, reads GAGVSQSPSNKVTEKGKDVELRCDPISGHTALYWYRQSLGQGLEFLIYFQGNSAPDKSGLPSDRFSAERTGGSVSTLTIQRTQQEDSAVYLCASSLIGGANTGELFFGEGSRLTVL.

The rearrangement links TRBV7-2 to TRBJ2-3; 8 nucleotides agree with TRBD2. The CDR3 extends over 14 amino acids. Germline assignment: CDR1 SGHTA and CDR2 FQGNSA. The junction had 3 bases not matched to a gene; V was cut back by 3 bases and J by 4 bases. CDR3 in amino acids: CASSLGLVSDTQYF. The CDR3 DNA reads TGTGCCAGCAGCTTGGGACTAGTTTCAGATACGCAGTATTTT.

The chain combines TRBV27 with TRBJ1-1; perhaps TRBD1 as D (6 bases). The CDR3 spans 14 residues. Germline assignment: CDR1 MNHEY and CDR2 SMNVEV (reference sequence). V lost 5 bases and J lost 4, with 14 bases in between. CDR3 in DNA: TGTGCCAGCAGTACCCTTGGGGGCGGCACTGAAGCTTTCTTT. Protein sequence: CASSTLGGGTEAFF.

J is TRBJ1-2 and V is TRBV28; perhaps TRBD1 as D (6 bases). Germline assignment: CDR1 MDHEN and CDR2 SYDVKM. Trimming cost V 3 bases and J 4 bases, with 12 bases left between them. The CDR3 contains 14 residues. CDR3 residues: CASSFPGQTYGYTF. As DNA, the CDR3 is TGTGCCAGCAGTTTTCCCGGACAGACCTATGGCTACACCTTC.

This rearrangement joins TRBV7-3 to TRBJ2-6, with D perhaps TRBD2 (6 bases). V was trimmed by 5 bases and J by 2 bases, leaving 16 bases between them. The V gene's germline CDR1 is SGHTA and CDR2 FQGTGA. The CDR3 length is 17 residues. The CDR3 loop reads CASSHILADAGANVLTF. CDR3 bases: TGTGCCAGCAGCCACATACTAGCTGATGCTGGGGCCAACGTCCTGACTTTC.

As DNA, the CDR3 is TGTGCCAGCAGCCCCAGGACAGGGGCTGGAAACACCATATATTTT. Translation: CASSPRTGAGNTIYF. The V call is TRBV11-2, the J call TRBJ1-3, with 9 nucleotides matching TRBD1. Germline V gene lookup returns CDR1 SGHAT and CDR2 FQNNGV. V trimming: 5 bases; J trimming: 2 bases; junction bases outside the gene matches: 4. The CDR3 sequence is 15 residues long.

The CDR3, as DNA: TGTGCCAGCAGCTCCCTAGGGGGACAGGGAGGAAATTCACCCCTCCACTTT. This gives the protein CASSSLGGQGGNSPLHF. The gene calls are TRBV9 and TRBJ1-6; 9 bases fit TRBD1. CDR1 SGDLS and CDR2 YYNGEE come from the germline V gene. CDR3 length: 17 amino acids. After removal of 4 bases from V and 7 bases from J, the junction contained 12 bases not matched to a gene.

V and J are TRBV5-8 and TRBJ2-1; TRBD2 agrees at 8 bases. Germline CDR1 is SGHTS and CDR2 is YDEGEE. After removal of 5 bases from V and 5 bases from J, the junction contained 9 bases not matched to a gene. This CDR3 region has 15 residues. CDR3 loop: CASSWGLGINNEQFF. The CDR3 DNA sequence: TGTGCCAGCAGTTGGGGACTAGGAATAAACAATGAGCAGTTCTTC.

This clone turned up a few times. The V call is TRBV24-1, the J call TRBJ2-1, with 9 positions matching TRBD1. The CDR3 runs to 14 residues. The germline V gene encodes CDR1 KGHDR and CDR2 SFDVKD. The CDR3, as DNA: TGTGCAACCTCAACAGCCACAGGGGGCAGTGAGCAGTTCTTC. This codes for CATSTATGGSEQFF.

The chain employs TRBV28 and TRBJ2-5; 8 nucleotides match TRBD1. J lost 4 bases, V lost 7 bases, and 2 bases had no gene match. CDR3 length: 12 residues. Germline V lookup: CDR1 MDHEN, CDR2 SYDVKM. The CDR3 DNA reads TGTGCCAGCAACGGACAGGGAGAGACCCAGTACTTC. It codes for CASNGQGETQYF. Using reference TRBV28 and TRBJ2-5 for the parts outside the CDR3, the full variable domain is DVKVTQSSRYLVKRTGEKVFLECVQDMDHENMFWYRQDPGLGLRLIYFSYDVKMKEKGDIPEGYSVSREKKERFSLILESASTNQTSMYLCASNGQGETQYFGPGTRLLVL.

The chain has TRBV5-3 and TRBJ2-1; TRBD2 might be the D (6 bases). TRBV5-3 is placed among ORFs of uncertain function. This CDR3 is built from 12 residues. The germline V and J ends were trimmed by 3 bases and 15 bases, with 16 bases remaining between them. The chain's CDR3 is CARSSRGRPPFF. The CDR3 coding sequence is TGTGCCAGAAGCTCGCGGGGCCGGCCCCCGTTCTTC.